This entry is about one T cell receptor (beta chain). Its antigen is not yet known. No quality values exist for individual bases; no much larger clone is one base distant. The immunoSEQ Assay, a bias-controlled multiplex PCR, was used to amplify TCRbeta CDR3 regions from genomic DNA. In the original analysis: The number of nucleated cells in each sample was estimated from the amplification of reference gene primers within the assay. Sequence reads were collapsed and filtered to measure the absolute abundance of every unique TCRbeta CDR3 rearrangement. For each sample, productive Simpson clonality was calculated by taking the square root of Simpson's diversity index across productive rearrangements. Drawn from immuneACCESS, this table holds only the in-frame rearrangements with V and J called that TCRdb kept. Clones are partly lost; checked studies trace under half to an unresolved V gene and leave the rest unexplained. The V and J calls and clone size are taken from that table; D and trimming were inferred from the DNA. The sample table holds under 250,000 clones, of which around nine tenths were seen once. About 1.6% of the sample is held by the ten biggest clonotypes.

The data stem from a study of blood T cell repertoires in COVID-19 (dated by TCRdb to the early 2020s). Broadly, across the study: Samples from collaborators originated in the United States, Italy and Spain and spanned both the acute and convalescent phases of COVID-19. The repertoires were released in a freely available public database meant as a resource for research on the immune response to SARS-CoV-2. The prospective study material was composed of cDNA or gDNA derived from T cells, B-cell-depleted T cells, or PBMCs. Where available, HLA class I and class II types were taken from metadata supplied by the sample provider and were not determined by assay-based typing. Samples were obtained from the ongoing ImmuneRACE study (first 160 participants) and from 1,200 or so subjects provided by 6 global collaborators. Nearly every sample came with metadata listing a de-identified subject ID, COVID-19 status, age in years and sex. The dataset comprised deeply sampled blood TCRbeta repertoires from subjects exposed to, actively infected with, or recovered from COVID-19.

Samples from volunteer blood donors who had recovered from COVID-19 were contributed by a second Seattle source. Collaborating institutions collected whole blood in K2EDTA tubes following their own protocols. For TCRbeta analysis, collaborators shipped samples in one of three forms: frozen whole blood, isolated PBMCs, or DNA extracted from either of those sample types. Results the study describes overall, beyond this receptor: How much clinical and demographic metadata was included differed by source and by participant, and the metadata was provided uncurated.

The specimen sequenced was peripheral blood. This TCR came from a woman aged 55-69 years who had recovered from COVID-19.

CDR3 sequence: CASSRTVPSGNTIYF. The DNA sequence reads TGTGCCAGCAGCCGGACAGTTCCCTCTGGAAACACCATATATTTT. Recombination linked TRBV7-2 to TRBJ1-3; the D segment could be TRBD1, given 6 matching bases. Including cysteine and phenylalanine, the CDR3 has 15 amino acids. The DNA shown is the 45-base CDR3, in frame from base 1. The germline V gene encodes CDR1 SGHTA and CDR2 FQGNSA. V drops 5 bases and J drops 0 bases, leaving 11 bases in between.